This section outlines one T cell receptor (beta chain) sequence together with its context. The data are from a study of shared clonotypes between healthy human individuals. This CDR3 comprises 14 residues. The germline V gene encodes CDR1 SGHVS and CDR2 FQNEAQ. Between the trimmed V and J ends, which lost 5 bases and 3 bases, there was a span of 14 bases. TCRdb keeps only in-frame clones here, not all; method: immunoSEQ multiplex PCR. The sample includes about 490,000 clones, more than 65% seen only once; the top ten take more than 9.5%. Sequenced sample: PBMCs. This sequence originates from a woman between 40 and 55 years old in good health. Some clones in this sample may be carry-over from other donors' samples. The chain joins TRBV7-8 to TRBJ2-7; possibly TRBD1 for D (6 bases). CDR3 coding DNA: TGTGCCAGCAGCCCCACAGGACAGTTCTACGAGCAGTACTTC. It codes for CASSPTGQFYEQYF.